This T cell receptor (beta chain) was obtained from a study of T cells in Graves' hyperthyroidism and ophthalmopathy (dated by TCRdb to about 2019). Regarding the research as a whole: Peripheral blood was collected at initial diagnosis, before any treatment. The study also compared thyroid tissue and blood T-cell repertoires from several Graves' hyperthyroidism patients. For training and testing, the approximately 97 patients in the discovery cohort were randomly divided in a 7:3 ratio. After blood sampling, hyperthyroidism patients were treated with methimazole at a starting dose of 30 mg daily, and ophthalmopathy patients were treated with high-dose intravenous methylprednisolone. Prospective prediction of ophthalmopathy was tested in an independent validation cohort consisting of 18 hyperthyroidism patients and some 15 patients who later progressed to ophthalmopathy. TCR Vbeta CDR3 sequencing of 120 to 150 peripheral blood samples (approximately 44 ophthalmopathy, roughly 74 hyperthyroidism and 17 progressor patients) is reported in the paper. A discovery cohort of roughly 100 patients, about 40 with Graves' ophthalmopathy and approximately 57 with stable Graves' hyperthyroidism, was used to find distinguishing TCR V-J signatures.

The sample holds one count of this clonotype. The clone's antigen remains unknown. No base quality information exists; no much larger clone differs at one position. A lone read is weak support. General findings and caveats noted by the study authors: During validation, the model predicted progression to ophthalmopathy a median of approximately 6.5 months ahead of onset, with approximately 70% sensitivity and 72% to 80% specificity. Most expanded thyroid clonotypes (frequency above 0.001) were also detected in blood, a finding suggesting that blood repertoires may reflect thyroid immune responses. A model built on a 13 V-J signature distinguished ophthalmopathy from stable hyperthyroidism, reaching about 88% sensitivity and 81% to 83% specificity in cross-validation and 80%/75% in testing. No statistical method was used to set the sample size in advance, and investigators knew the group allocation.

In the ophthalmopathy patients, disease was moderately to severely active, with a Clinical Activity Score of 3 or more, a NOSPECS grade of 4 or more, and a duration of less than 3 months. Exclusion was applied to patients with uncontrolled infections, other autoimmune diseases, pregnancy or lactation. Diagnoses were established on the basis of clinical symptoms, serum thyroxine and TRAb, thyroid ultrasound, and orbital computed tomography. Ficoll-Paque density gradient centrifugation was used to isolate PBMCs from 8 to 10 ml of fresh peripheral blood. Total RNA was extracted using Trizol reagent, and RNA quality was assessed on an Agilent 2100 Bioanalyzer. Amplification of TCR beta CDR3 regions was carried out from RNA transcripts. For the first round of RT-PCR on the TCR CDR3, the HTBI primer set was used together with the Qiagen OneStep RT-PCR kit. The libraries were constructed in a second round of multiplex PCR and then size-selected and purified. The libraries were sequenced on an Illumina HiSeq2000 using paired-end 100 bp reads. The authors' pipeline ran thus. SOAPnuke was used to process the raw data, with reads discarded if the reads contained adapters or uncalled bases, had a mean Phred below 15, or lacked an exact constant-primer or identifier match. COPE v1.2.5 was used to merge the high-quality paired reads, and each unique nucleotide sequence was defined as a clonotype. Clonotypes were aligned to IMGT TRBV, TRBD and TRBJ reference segments using MiTCR v1.1. Analysis was restricted to V-J combinations with a frequency above 0.0001, which covered over 98% of repertoires. The TCS score was defined as the ratio of F50 (clonal expansion) to E x V (chaos), calculated using BLOSUM62-based TCRdist between CDR3 peptides within each V-J. Welch's t-statistics and random forest reduced 500 to 650 V-J features to under 15, which were used in a naive Bayes classifier (R e1071). TCRdb's own reprocessing of the public reads used fastp at Q25 and MiXCR and kept productive beta chains. All rows with the same CDR3 protein become a single entry with the most common DNA and genes. The V and J calls were determined by TCRdb, not by the authors. Present in this sample are fewer than 350,000 distinct CDR3 sequences, around 18% of which were seen just once. The ten largest clones add up to around 15% of the sample.

The CDR3, cysteine through phenylalanine, is 19 amino acids long. This entry keeps only the CDR3 DNA: 57 bases, framed from base 1. The germline V gene yields SGDLS for CDR1 and YYNGEE for CDR2. V trim: 6 bases; J trim: 3 bases; unmatched bases: 17. Recombination joined TRBV9 with TRBJ2-2, and 10 junction bases match TRBD1. Sequencing was carried out using blood. This clonotype was obtained from a woman aged 40 to 55 with Graves' ophthalmopathy. The CDR3 amino acid sequence is: CASNPRSKDRGRDTGELFF. The DNA sequence follows: TGTGCCAGCAACCCAAGATCCAAGGACAGGGGGAGGGACACCGGGGAGCTGTTTTTT. Where the CDR3 stops, the reference TRBV9 and TRBJ2-2 genes take over; the full variable domain is DSGVTQTPKHLITATGQRVTLRCSPRSGDLSVYWYQQSLDQGLQFLIQYYNGEERAKGNILERFSAQQFPDLHSELNLSSLELGDSALYFCASNPRSKDRGRDTGELFFGEGSRLTVL.